Presented here are 3 T cell receptor beta chains from one specimen sequenced in a study of cytomegalovirus exposure and HLA in healthy donors (dated by TCRdb to 2015 to 2018). Libraries were made using the immunoSEQ multiplex PCR assay. A mixture of 60 forward primers for TCR Vbeta segments and 13 reverse primers for TCR Jbeta segments was used in the multiplex PCR. The table comes from immuneACCESS by way of TCRdb, which keeps in-frame sequences with V and J called. Part of the clones is missing from these tables; in studies checked, under half for an unresolved V gene and the rest for unknown reasons. This sample's table contains around 130,000 clones. The top ten constitute 2% of the sample. The sequenced material came from PBMCs. The receptors come from a woman in her fifties or sixties in good health and CMV-seronegative.

CDR3 sequence reads: CASSSILYRSSYEQYF. The CDR3 nucleotides are TGTGCCAGCAGCTCAATTTTATACAGGAGCTCCTACGAGCAGTACTTC. The V and J genes are TRBV5-5 and TRBJ2-7; TRBD1 might be the D (5 bases). CDR1 is SGHKS, CDR2 YYEKEE, per germline (reference sequence). Between the trimmed V and J ends, which lost 3 bases and 0 bases, there was a span of 16 bases. The CDR3 contains 16 residues. The full variable domain, completed using reference TRBV5-5 and TRBJ2-7, is DAGVTQSPTHLIKTRGQQVTLRCSPISGHKSVSWYQQVLGQGPQFIFQYYEKEERGRGNFPDRFSARQFPNYSSELNVNALLLGDSALYLCASSSILYRSSYEQYFGPGTRLTVT.

J is TRBJ2-3 and V is TRBV10-3, with 14 nucleotides matching TRBD2. The germline gives CDR1 ENHRY, CDR2 SYGVKD. With 0 bases clipped from V and 5 bases from J, the junction kept 4 bases outside the gene matches. There are 17 residues in the CDR3. The CDR3 coding sequence is TGTGCCATCAGTGAGTCCGCCGGGACTAGCGGGGGAGATACGCAGTATTTT. This encodes CAISESAGTSGGDTQYF.

J is TRBJ2-7 and V is TRBV29-1; 8 positions agree with TRBD2. The V and J ends lost 5 bases and 0 bases, in that order; junction bases with no gene match: 9. The CDR3 has 15 amino acids. Germline lookup yields CDR1 SQVTM and CDR2 ANQGSEA. The chain's CDR3 is CSVRGTRSLSYEQYF. DNA for the CDR3: TGCAGCGTTCGCGGGACTAGAAGTCTCTCCTACGAGCAGTACTTC.